This is a list of T cell receptor beta chains from one sample in a study of blood T cell repertoires in COVID-19. Profiled with immunoSEQ multiplex PCR; TCRdb holds only in-frame clones, not every one. Altogether around 220,000 clones are present, roughly 84% being singletons, with the ten largest covering around 2%. The source material was peripheral blood. Receptors originate from a woman aged 40 to 50 who had recovered from COVID-19. CDR3s include the opening cysteine and the closing phenylalanine or tryptophan. A D gene is named only where the DNA matches it firmly. A row's size may be missing; if present it is once, few, many or a size class.

J: TRBJ1-6
length: 14
D: NA
size: NA
V: TRBV27
CDR3: CASSSYRDNSPLHF
DNA: TGTGCCAGCAGTTCCTACAGGGATAATTCACCCCTCCACTTT

J: TRBJ1-1
length: 14
D: NA
size: NA
V: TRBV29-1
CDR3: CSVTSEAMSTEAFF
DNA: TGCAGCGTGACGTCGGAGGCTATGAGCACTGAAGCTTTCTTT

J: TRBJ1-5
length: 15
D: TRBD1
size: NA
V: TRBV30
CDR3: CAWSRGQANNQPQHF
DNA: TGTGCCTGGAGTCGGGGACAGGCGAACAATCAGCCCCAGCATTTT

J: TRBJ1-5
length: 14
D: NA
size: NA
V: TRBV3-1/TRBV3-2
CDR3: CASNLAGSHQPQHF
DNA: TGTGCCAGCAACCTGGCGGGGAGTCATCAGCCCCAGCATTTT

J: TRBJ1-5
length: 15
D: NA
size: NA
V: TRBV2
CDR3: CASTTGTISNQPQHF
DNA: TGTGCCAGCACTACCGGGACAATTAGCAATCAGCCCCAGCATTTT

J: TRBJ2-3
length: 11
D: NA
size: NA
V: TRBV30
CDR3: CAWRRTDTQYF
DNA: TGTGCCTGGAGAAGAACAGACACGCAGTATTTT

J: TRBJ2-5
length: 15
D: TRBD1
size: NA
V: TRBV30
CDR3: CAWTGRDRNRETQYF
DNA: TGTGCCTGGACCGGACGGGACAGGAACCGGGAGACCCAGTACTTC

J: TRBJ2-1
length: 15
D: TRBD2
size: NA
V: TRBV19
CDR3: CASSITGGPTYEQFF
DNA: TGTGCCAGTAGTATAACGGGAGGGCCGACGTATGAGCAGTTCTTC

J: TRBJ1-5
length: 16
D: NA
size: NA
V: TRBV19
CDR3: CATGQGEVYSNQPQHF
DNA: TGTGCCACCGGGCAGGGTGAGGTATATAGCAATCAGCCCCAGCATTTT

J: TRBJ2-7
length: 14
D: NA
size: NA
V: TRBV5-1
CDR3: CASSMDRLNYEQYF
DNA: TGCGCCAGCAGCATGGACCGGTTAAACTACGAGCAGTACTTC

J: TRBJ2-1
length: 15
D: TRBD1
size: NA
V: TRBV5-4
CDR3: CASSHPGQTLTEQFF
DNA: TGTGCCAGCAGTCATCCGGGACAGACTCTAACTGAGCAGTTCTTC

J: TRBJ2-3
length: 11
D: NA
size: NA
V: TRBV29-1
CDR3: CSAGGTDTQYF
DNA: TGCAGCGCCGGAGGGACAGATACGCAGTATTTT

J: TRBJ1-2
length: 14
D: TRBD1
size: NA
V: TRBV5-6
CDR3: CASSIQGAIYGYTF
DNA: TGTGCCAGCAGCATACAGGGGGCAATCTATGGCTACACCTTC

J: TRBJ1-6
length: 14
D: NA
size: NA
V: TRBV19
CDR3: CASSIAFRNSPLHF
DNA: TGTGCCAGTAGTATAGCATTCAGGAATTCACCCCTCCACTTT

J: TRBJ2-5
length: 17
D: TRBD2
size: NA
V: TRBV24-1
CDR3: CATSDFSGTSGGETQYF
DNA: TGTGCCACCAGTGATTTCTCCGGGACTAGCGGAGGGGAGACCCAGTACTTC

J: TRBJ1-5
length: 19
D: NA
size: NA
V: TRBV18
CDR3: CASSPAGTGRLPTDQPQHF
DNA: TGTGCCAGCTCACCAGCCGGAACTGGTCGACTCCCCACTGATCAGCCCCAGCATTTT

J: TRBJ1-1
length: 14
D: NA
size: NA
V: TRBV4-3
CDR3: CASSHLVPGAATFF
DNA: TGCGCCAGCAGCCATCTCGTCCCAGGGGCGGCAACTTTCTTT

J: TRBJ1-1
length: 13
D: NA
size: once
V: TRBV19
CDR3: CASSTNTRGEAFF
DNA: TGTGCCAGTAGTACCAATACCAGGGGTGAAGCTTTCTTT

J: TRBJ2-1
length: 15
D: TRBD2
size: NA
V: TRBV7-3
CDR3: CASSSTSGGNNEQFF
DNA: TGTGCCAGCAGCTCAACTAGCGGGGGGAACAATGAGCAGTTCTTC

J: TRBJ2-3
length: 17
D: TRBD2
size: NA
V: TRBV7-2
CDR3: CASSFSLAGAVMDTQYF
DNA: TGTGCCAGCAGCTTTTCCCTAGCGGGGGCCGTAATGGATACGCAGTATTTT

J: TRBJ2-1
length: 13
D: NA
size: NA
V: TRBV28
CDR3: CASRVSSGTEQFF
DNA: TGTGCCAGCAGAGTAAGCTCCGGGACAGAGCAGTTCTTC

J: TRBJ1-2
length: 15
D: NA
size: NA
V: TRBV28
CDR3: CASSLEAGSRYGYTF
DNA: TGTGCCAGCAGTTTAGAAGCGGGTTCACGCTATGGCTACACCTTC

J: TRBJ2-5
length: 19
D: TRBD2
size: NA
V: TRBV5-8
CDR3: CASSLAPGTSGGVQETQYF
DNA: TGTGCCAGCAGCTTGGCCCCTGGGACTAGCGGGGGGGTCCAAGAGACCCAGTACTTC

J: TRBJ2-3
length: 17
D: NA
size: once
V: TRBV4-3
CDR3: CASSQDSGRRLTDTQYF
DNA: TGCGCCAGCAGCCAAGATAGCGGTAGGCGCCTCACAGATACGCAGTATTTT

J: TRBJ2-2
length: 13
D: NA
size: NA
V: TRBV5-1
CDR3: CASRDPGSGELFF
DNA: TGCGCCAGCAGGGACCCAGGGTCCGGGGAGCTGTTTTTT

J: TRBJ2-3
length: 15
D: TRBD2
size: NA
V: TRBV11-1
CDR3: CASSLESGRTDTQYF
DNA: TGTGCCAGCAGCTTAGAGAGCGGGAGGACAGATACGCAGTATTTT

J: TRBJ2-6
length: 16
D: NA
size: NA
V: TRBV5-1
CDR3: CASSLEGSSGANVLTF
DNA: TGCGCCAGCAGCTTGGAAGGGAGCTCTGGGGCCAACGTCCTGACTTTC

J: TRBJ2-2
length: 16
D: TRBD1
size: NA
V: TRBV24-1
CDR3: CATSLQGTANTGELFF
DNA: TGTGCCACCAGTCTACAGGGGACCGCGAACACCGGGGAGCTGTTTTTT

J: TRBJ1-1
length: 15
D: NA
size: NA
V: TRBV10-3
CDR3: CAISESGEGRTEAFF
DNA: TGTGCCATCAGTGAGTCGGGGGAGGGTCGGACTGAAGCTTTCTTT

J: TRBJ2-5
length: 15
D: TRBD2
size: NA
V: TRBV7-2
CDR3: CASSLQLAFRETQYF
DNA: TGTGCCAGCAGCTTACAACTAGCGTTCCGGGAGACCCAGTACTTC

J: TRBJ2-7
length: 18
D: NA
size: once
V: TRBV4-2
CDR3: CASSQDLLDGLGSYEQYF
DNA: TGTGCCAGCAGCCAAGATCTCCTCGACGGGCTAGGGAGCTACGAGCAGTACTTC

J: TRBJ1-6
length: 18
D: NA
size: NA
V: TRBV6-1
CDR3: CASSELGPHGFYNSPLHF
DNA: TGTGCCAGCAGTGAACTTGGGCCCCATGGCTTCTATAATTCACCCCTCCACTTT

J: TRBJ2-7
length: 15
D: NA
size: NA
V: TRBV7-6
CDR3: CASSLEGGRAYEQYF
DNA: TGTGCCAGCAGCTTAGAAGGGGGGAGGGCCTACGAGCAGTACTTC

J: TRBJ2-1
length: 17
D: TRBD2
size: NA
V: TRBV27
CDR3: CASSGLAGQRSYNEQFF
DNA: TGTGCCAGCAGTGGTCTAGCGGGACAACGCTCCTACAATGAGCAGTTCTTC

J: TRBJ2-7
length: 15
D: NA
size: NA
V: TRBV6-5
CDR3: CASSYGWGGLYEQYF
DNA: TGTGCCAGCAGTTACGGGTGGGGGGGCCTCTACGAGCAGTACTTC

J: TRBJ1-4
length: 16
D: TRBD1
size: NA
V: TRBV4-3
CDR3: CASSQGRGQNNEKLFF
DNA: TGCGCCAGCAGCCAGGGAAGGGGGCAAAATAATGAAAAACTGTTTTTT

J: TRBJ2-2
length: 17
D: NA
size: NA
V: TRBV5-1
CDR3: CASSRTPDRRLGGELFF
DNA: TGCGCCAGCAGCCGGACCCCTGACAGGAGGTTGGGCGGGGAGCTGTTTTTT

J: TRBJ2-1
length: 16
D: TRBD2
size: NA
V: TRBV11-2
CDR3: CASSSAGGRDKGEQFF
DNA: TGTGCCAGCAGCTCAGCGGGCGGGAGAGATAAGGGTGAGCAGTTCTTC